This passage covers 30 T cell receptor beta chains from one sample sequenced in a study of blood T cells in healthy people across ages. For the second PCR, which ran for 7 to 11 cycles, a sample-barcoded 5' primer and a J-beta primer mix were used. One entry per CDR3 protein results from TCRdb running MiXCR on the 5' RACE reads. The sample includes about 780,000 distinct CDR3 sequences, 35% to 60% of them seen just once. Sequencing used blood. The receptor source for this set is an elderly man in good health.

This rearrangement joins TRBV19 to TRBJ2-7; TRBD2 might be the D (5 bases). Between the trimmed V and J ends, which lost 3 bases and 4 bases, there was a span of 10 bases. Germline assignment: CDR1 LNHDA and CDR2 SQIVND (reference sequence). This CDR3 has 13 residues. The DNA of the CDR3 is TGTGCCAGTAGTATCGGGAACTATTACGAGCAGTACTTC. Residues: CASSIGNYYEQYF.

V is TRBV7-3 and J is TRBJ2-1; 9 bases align to TRBD2. The CDR3 extends over 17 amino acids. Germline V gene data show CDR1 as SGHTA and CDR2 as FQGTGA. The V segment lost 3 bases and the J segment 5 bases; nucleotides outside the gene matches: 11. CDR3 nucleotides: TGTGCCAGCAGCTTTCGGCCGGGACTAGCAAGCCACAATGAGCAGTTCTTC. Translation gives CASSFRPGLASHNEQFF.

In its sample, this clonotype was seen a few times. The chain employs TRBV3-1 and TRBJ2-3; 9 nucleotides agree with TRBD2. CDR3 size: 17 residues. V was clipped by 1 base and J by 0 bases; unmatched bases: 5. CDR1 is LGHDT and CDR2 is YNNKEL in the germline V gene (reference sequence). The DNA for the CDR3 is TGTGCCAGCAGCCAAGGACTAGCGGTCCAAAGCACAGATACGCAGTATTTT. This encodes CASSQGLAVQSTDTQYF.

The chain carries TRBV28 and TRBJ2-3, with TRBD2 identical over 9 bases. The germline V gene encodes CDR1 MDHEN and CDR2 SYDVKM. With V trimmed by 9 bases and J by 4 bases, 14 bases remained unmatched. The length of the CDR3 is 16 residues. The DNA for the CDR3 is TGTGCCAGTACTGGACGGGAGCGGGAGGTGTCAGATACGCAGTATTTT. Translating gives CASTGREREVSDTQYF.

This clonotype was seen more than once but under ten times. The gene calls are TRBV7-2 and TRBJ2-4; tentatively, D is TRBD2 (6 bases). V gave up 1 base and J gave up 13 bases, with 14 bases separating them. This CDR3 is 13 amino acids long. The germline gives CDR1 SGHTA, CDR2 FQGNSA. CDR3 sequence: CASSLGGLQSQYF. The CDR3 region has the DNA TGTGCCAGCAGCTTAGGGGGACTCCAATCGCAGTACTTC.

This chain uses TRBV12-3 or TRBV12-4 with TRBJ1-5; D not resolved. V lost 7 bases and J lost 1, with 14 bases in between. The CDR3 length is 15 residues. The CDR3 spells CASTRSGRSNQPQHF. The CDR3 DNA reads as TGTGCCAGCACCCGGTCGGGCAGAAGCAATCAGCCCCAGCATTTT.

This clonotype was seen only a few times. The genes are TRBV7-2 and TRBJ2-5, with 11 nucleotides matching TRBD1. CDR3 length: 16 residues. Germline trimming cut 5 bases from V and 11 bases from J; bases unmatched to any gene: 16. Looked up from germline, CDR1 is SGHTA and CDR2 is FQGNSA. CDR3 region: CASSLSGTGGYNEQYF. CDR3 DNA: TGTGCCAGCAGCCTTTCCGGGACAGGGGGATACAATGAGCAGTACTTC.

This clonotype was detected ten times or more. The rearrangement uses TRBV2 and TRBJ1-2; no clear D. The germline CDR1 and CDR2 sequences are SNHLY and FYNNEI. The V and J ends lost 3 bases and 4 bases respectively, with 9 bases between them. CDR3 length: 13 amino acids. The CDR3 DNA follows: TGTGCCAGCAGTGAGCAGGAGACCTATGGCTACACCTTC. Its protein product is CASSEQETYGYTF.

This clonotype was counted only a few times. The V and J genes are TRBV6-1 and TRBJ1-5; D gene unclear. Germline V gene data show CDR1 as MNHNS and CDR2 as SASEGT. The V end lost 7 bases, the J end lost 6 bases, and 13 bases lay between the germline ends. This CDR3 is built from 13 residues. The CDR3 DNA sequence: TGTGCCAGCACGCTCGAGATGGGTCAGCCCCAGCATTTT. Encoded protein: CASTLEMGQPQHF.

This clonotype has only one observation. The chain combines TRBV29-1 with TRBJ2-1, with 7 positions matching TRBD2. The CDR3 consists of 15 residues. Trimming at V came to 5 bases and at J to 6 bases, leaving 13 bases not matched to a gene. CDR1 and CDR2 (germline): SQVTM, ANQGSEA. For the CDR3, the DNA is TGCAGCGTTCCCTCGGAGGCGGGAGAGGGCAATGAGCAGTTCTTC. Residues: CSVPSEAGEGNEQFF.

This clonotype was picked up a small number of times. The chain couples TRBV24-1 to TRBJ2-1; unclear D gene. Trimming shortened V by 4 bases and J by 8 bases, and 8 bases separated the two germline ends. This CDR3 has 12 amino acids. Per germline, CDR1 KGHDR and CDR2 SFDVKD. The CDR3 DNA reads as TGTGCCACCAGTGACGCCATACATGAGCAGTTCTTC. Its protein product is CATSDAIHEQFF.

This rearrangement joins TRBV27 to TRBJ1-4; D is unresolved. The V and J ends lost 5 bases and 5 bases respectively, with 12 bases between them. Germline V lookup: CDR1 MNHEY, CDR2 SMNVEV (reference sequence). CDR3 length: 14 residues. The DNA of the CDR3 is TGTGCCAGCAGTCCGAAACGGACGAATGAAAAACTGTTTTTT. Its translation: CASSPKRTNEKLFF.

This chain uses TRBV24-1 with TRBJ2-3; 13 bases match TRBD2. Trimming cost V 3 bases and J 5 bases; bases outside gene matches: 13. Germline CDR1 and CDR2: KGHDR and SFDVKD. The CDR3 contains 19 residues. In DNA form, the CDR3 reads TGTGCCACCAGTGATCGAAAATGGACTAGCGGGAGAGTAGGAGATACGCAGTATTTT. Translating gives CATSDRKWTSGRVGDTQYF.

This rearrangement joins TRBV4-2 to TRBJ2-5, with TRBD2 as a possible D gene (5 bases). CDR1 LGHNA and CDR2 YNFKEQ come from the germline V gene. The CDR3 has 18 residues. Deletions cut 0 bases from V and 3 bases from J, with 20 bases between. DNA for the CDR3: TGTGCCAGCAGCCAAGACCTCCGGAGGAGCGGATTCGAAGAGACCCAGTACTTC. Translation gives CASSQDLRRSGFEETQYF.

Comments on this clonotype: A read error is possible here, since a much larger clone lies one base away. The chain combines TRBV20-1 with TRBJ2-1; weak D call: TRBD2 (6 bases). Trimming removed 3 bases from V and 13 bases from J, with 25 bases in between. Germline CDR1 DFQATT, CDR2 SNEGSKA (reference sequence). The CDR3 is 15 amino acids. The CDR3 region is CSASSSKGTGETQFF. DNA for the CDR3: TGCAGTGCTAGCTCCTCGAAAGGGACGGGAGAGACCCAGTTCTTC.

The chain uses TRBV29-1 and TRBJ2-1, with a possible D match to TRBD1 (6 bases). The CDR3 has 9 amino acids. Trimming shortened V by 8 bases and J by 9 bases, and 8 bases separated the two germline ends. Germline-derived CDR1 and CDR2 are SQVTM and ANQGSEA. The CDR3 here is CSTGFEQFF. In DNA, the CDR3 is TGCAGCACAGGGTTTGAGCAGTTCTTC.

This clonotype was seen many times. J is TRBJ2-2 and V is TRBV15; possibly TRBD1 for D (5 bases). CDR1 LNHNV and CDR2 YYDKDF come from the germline V gene (reference sequence). This CDR3 comprises 15 residues. Deletions cut 1 base from V and 0 bases from J, with 6 bases between. CDR3 in DNA: TGTGCCACCAGCAGAGCAGGGTCGAACACCGGGGAGCTGTTTTTT. This sequence encodes CATSRAGSNTGELFF.

The chain employs TRBV7-2 and TRBJ2-3; 9 bases align to TRBD2. Looked up from germline, CDR1 is SGHTA and CDR2 is FQGNSA. The length of the CDR3 is 17 residues. V lost 2 bases, J lost 2 bases, and 8 bases stayed unmatched. The CDR3 is CASSLYSAGGTTDTQYF. The CDR3 DNA reads TGTGCCAGCAGCTTATATTCTGCGGGGGGGACCACAGATACGCAGTATTTT.

In the case of this clonotype: A much bigger clone sits one base away, suggesting this may be a read error. This chain uses TRBV6-2 or TRBV6-3 with TRBJ2-4; no firm D call. Trimming took 7 bases from V and 0 from J, leaving 13 bases between them. The CDR3 extends over 15 amino acids. Per germline, CDR1 MNHEY and CDR2 SVGEGT. CDR3 residues: CASTQGRLAKNIQYF. The CDR3 DNA sequence: TGTGCCAGCACCCAAGGGCGACTAGCCAAAAACATTCAGTACTTC.

The chain combines TRBV5-6 with TRBJ2-1; 7 positions match TRBD2. The CDR3 loop spans 15 amino acids. V was clipped by 0 bases and J by 6 bases; unmatched bases: 6. Germline loops: CDR1 SGHDT, CDR2 YYEEEE. The CDR3 loop reads CASSLGPGLVNEQFF. The CDR3 DNA follows: TGTGCCAGCAGCTTGGGCCCTGGACTAGTCAATGAGCAGTTCTTC.

This clonotype was found a few times. This rearrangement joins TRBV28 to TRBJ2-1, with 14 bases lining up with TRBD2. The CDR3 extends over 16 amino acids. Trimming at V came to 4 bases and at J to 7 bases, leaving 6 bases not matched to a gene. In germline, CDR1 is MDHEN, CDR2 SYDVKM. CDR3 sequence reads: CASSSMGLAGENEQFF. The CDR3 nucleotides read TGTGCCAGCAGTTCAATGGGACTAGCGGGAGAGAATGAGCAGTTCTTC.

The rearrangement links TRBV29-1 to TRBJ1-2; no clear D gene. The V and J ends lost 6 bases and 6 bases respectively, with 14 bases between them. CDR3 size: 12 residues. Germline V gene lookup returns CDR1 SQVTM and CDR2 ANQGSEA. The CDR3 protein is CSVKTGGDGYTF. CDR3 DNA sequence: TGCAGCGTAAAGACGGGTGGGGATGGCTACACCTTC.

The gene calls are TRBV28 and TRBJ2-4; D possibly uses TRBD1 or TRBD2 (7 bases each). The CDR3 extends over 15 amino acids. V was trimmed by 4 bases and J by 13 bases, leaving 23 bases between them. CDR1 is MDHEN and CDR2 is SYDVKM in the germline V gene. CDR3 region: CASSSGGGQSKEQYF. The DNA of the CDR3 is TGTGCCAGCAGTTCAGGGGGGGGACAGTCTAAGGAGCAGTACTTC.

The V gene is TRBV9, the J gene TRBJ2-7; 12 nucleotides match TRBD2. J lost 0 bases, V lost 0 bases, and 4 bases had no gene match. The CDR3 runs to 17 residues. CDR1 is SGDLS, CDR2 YYNGEE, per germline. The CDR3 DNA sequence: TGTGCCAGCAGCGTAGGACTAGCGGGAGTCCCCTCCTACGAGCAGTACTTC. It specifies CASSVGLAGVPSYEQYF.

This chain connects TRBV20-1 to TRBJ2-7; D is uncertain. The ends were cut back, 3 bases at V and 0 bases at J, with 9 bases in the middle. The CDR3 is 13 amino acids. CDR1 is DFQATT, CDR2 SNEGSKA, per germline (reference sequence). The CDR3 DNA follows: TGCAGTGCTAGGGCAAGGAGCTCCTACGAGCAGTACTTC. Amino acid sequence: CSARARSSYEQYF.

The chain is built from TRBV7-2 and TRBJ2-1; D uncertain. The germline V gene has CDR1 SGHTA and CDR2 FQGNSA. CDR3 length: 15 residues. The V end was cut by 6 bases, the J end by 5 bases, with 17 bases between. The CDR3 spells CASRLSALVHNEQFF. As DNA, the CDR3 is TGTGCCAGCAGGCTCAGTGCGTTGGTTCACAATGAGCAGTTCTTC.

This clonotype has more than one count but fewer than ten. Just one base apart from a much larger clone, this may be a read error. The chain has TRBV5-1 and TRBJ2-1, with TRBD2 matching 9 bases. The DNA end lines up better with TRBJ2-7; the J call may be wrong. The CDR3 covers 15 residues. In germline, CDR1 is SGHRS, CDR2 YFSETQ. CDR3 protein: CASSFAGGSYNEQYF. DNA for the CDR3: TGCGCCAGCAGCTTCGCGGGAGGGTCCTACAATGAGCAGTACTTC.

The V call is TRBV18, the J call TRBJ2-1; D gene ambiguous. CDR3 size: 15 residues. CDR1 and CDR2 (germline): KGHSH, LQKENI. V was clipped by 0 bases and J by 8 bases, with 14 bases between them. The CDR3 loop reads CASSPPWSKNDEQFF. DNA for the CDR3: TGTGCCAGCTCACCACCCTGGTCTAAGAATGATGAGCAGTTCTTC.

The V and J genes are TRBV29-1 and TRBJ1-1, with TRBD1 as a possible D gene (6 bases). The V gene's germline CDR1 is SQVTM and CDR2 ANQGSEA. The V gene lost 0 bases and the J gene lost 1 base, with 12 bases spanning the gap. The CDR3 length is 15 residues. CDR3 sequence reads: CSVEDIGQTNTEAFF. The CDR3 DNA reads TGCAGCGTTGAAGATATAGGACAGACGAACACTGAAGCTTTCTTT.

The chain carries TRBV7-2 and TRBJ2-4, with D hard to call. The CDR3 loop spans 11 amino acids. Trimming cost V 8 bases and J 15 bases, with 17 bases left between them. The V gene's germline CDR1 is SGHTA and CDR2 FQGNSA. CDR3 in amino acids: CASRRAEARYF. The CDR3 nucleotides read TGTGCCAGCCGAAGGGCAGAGGCCCGGTACTTC.